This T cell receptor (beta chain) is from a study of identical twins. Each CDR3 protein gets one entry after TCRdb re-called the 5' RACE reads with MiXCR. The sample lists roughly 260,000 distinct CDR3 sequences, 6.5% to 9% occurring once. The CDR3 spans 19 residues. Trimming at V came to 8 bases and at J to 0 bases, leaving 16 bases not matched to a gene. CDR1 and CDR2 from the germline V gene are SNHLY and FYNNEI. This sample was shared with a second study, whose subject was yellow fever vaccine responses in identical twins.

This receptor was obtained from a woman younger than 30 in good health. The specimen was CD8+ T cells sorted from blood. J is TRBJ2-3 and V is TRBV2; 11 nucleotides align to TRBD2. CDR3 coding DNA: TGTGCCAGCCTCACAGGGCCTAGCGGGAGGCCCGTTAGCACAGATACGCAGTATTTT. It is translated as CASLTGPSGRPVSTDTQYF.